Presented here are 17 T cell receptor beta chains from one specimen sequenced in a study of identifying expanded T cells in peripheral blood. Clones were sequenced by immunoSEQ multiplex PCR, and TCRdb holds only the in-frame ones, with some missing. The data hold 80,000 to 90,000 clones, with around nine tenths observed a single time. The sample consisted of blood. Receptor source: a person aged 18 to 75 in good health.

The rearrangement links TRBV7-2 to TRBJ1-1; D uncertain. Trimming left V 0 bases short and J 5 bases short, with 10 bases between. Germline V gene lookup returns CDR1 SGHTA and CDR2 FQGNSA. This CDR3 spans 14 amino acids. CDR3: CASSLARSLTEAFF. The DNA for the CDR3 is TGTGCCAGCAGCTTAGCGAGGAGTTTAACTGAAGCTTTCTTT.

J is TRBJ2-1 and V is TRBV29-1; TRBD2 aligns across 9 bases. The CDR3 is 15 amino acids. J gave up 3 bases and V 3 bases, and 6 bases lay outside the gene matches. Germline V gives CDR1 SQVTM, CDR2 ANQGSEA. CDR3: CSVELAGVVYNEQFF. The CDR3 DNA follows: TGCAGCGTTGAGTTAGCGGGAGTGGTCTACAATGAGCAGTTCTTC.

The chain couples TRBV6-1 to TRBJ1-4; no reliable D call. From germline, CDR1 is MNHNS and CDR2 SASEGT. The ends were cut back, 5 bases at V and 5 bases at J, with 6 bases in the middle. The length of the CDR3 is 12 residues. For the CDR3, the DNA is TGTGCCAGCAGTTATCTGAATGAAAAACTGTTTTTT. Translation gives CASSYLNEKLFF.

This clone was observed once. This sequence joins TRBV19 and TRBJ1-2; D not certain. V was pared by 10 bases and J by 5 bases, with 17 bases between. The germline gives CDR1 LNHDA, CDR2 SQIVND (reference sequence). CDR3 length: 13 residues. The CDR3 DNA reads TGTGCCACTGCCCCGGGAGCTGGTTATGGCTACACCTTC. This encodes CATAPGAGYGYTF.

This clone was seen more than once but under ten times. CDR3 in amino acids: CATQTGGAAKNIQYF. DNA of the CDR3: TGTGCCACCCAAACAGGGGGCGCCGCCAAAAACATTCAGTACTTC. The V call is TRBV28, the J call TRBJ2-4; 9 bases match TRBD1. The CDR3 loop spans 15 amino acids. J was trimmed by 1 base and V by 10 bases; bases with no gene match: 8. Germline values: CDR1 MDHEN, CDR2 SYDVKM.

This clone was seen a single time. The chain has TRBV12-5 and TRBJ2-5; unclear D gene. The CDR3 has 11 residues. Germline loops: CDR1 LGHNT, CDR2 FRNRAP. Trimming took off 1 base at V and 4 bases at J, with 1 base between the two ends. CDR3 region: CASGLGETQYF. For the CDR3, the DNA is TGTGCTAGTGGTTTGGGAGAGACCCAGTACTTC.

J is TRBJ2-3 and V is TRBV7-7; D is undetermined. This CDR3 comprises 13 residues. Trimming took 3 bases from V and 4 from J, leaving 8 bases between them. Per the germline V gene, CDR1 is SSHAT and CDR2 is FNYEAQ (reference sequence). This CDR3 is CASSFSSSDTQYF. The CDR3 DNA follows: TGTGCCAGCAGCTTCAGTAGTTCAGATACGCAGTATTTT.

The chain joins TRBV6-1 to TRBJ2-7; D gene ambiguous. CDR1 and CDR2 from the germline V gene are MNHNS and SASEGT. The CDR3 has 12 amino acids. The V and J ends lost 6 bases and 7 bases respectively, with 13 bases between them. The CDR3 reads CASSDLSREQYF. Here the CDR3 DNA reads TGTGCCAGCAGCGACCTCTCCAGGGAGCAGTACTTC.

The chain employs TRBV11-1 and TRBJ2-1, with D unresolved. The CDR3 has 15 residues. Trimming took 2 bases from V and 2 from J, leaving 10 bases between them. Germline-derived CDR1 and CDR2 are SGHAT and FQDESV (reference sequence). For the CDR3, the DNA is TGTGCCAGCAGCTTACTCCGGGTTGCCTACAATGAGCAGTTCTTC. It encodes CASSLLRVAYNEQFF.

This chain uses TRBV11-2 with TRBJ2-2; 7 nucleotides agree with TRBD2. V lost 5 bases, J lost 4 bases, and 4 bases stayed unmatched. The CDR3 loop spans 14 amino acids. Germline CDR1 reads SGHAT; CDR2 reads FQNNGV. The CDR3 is CASSRGLTTGELFF. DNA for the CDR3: TGTGCCAGCAGCCGGGGACTAACCACCGGGGAGCTGTTTTTT.

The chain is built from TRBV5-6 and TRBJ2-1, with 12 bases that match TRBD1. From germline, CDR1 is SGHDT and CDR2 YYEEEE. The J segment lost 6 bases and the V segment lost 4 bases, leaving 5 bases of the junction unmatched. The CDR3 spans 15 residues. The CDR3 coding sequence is TGTGCCAGCAGCGCCGGGACAGGGGGCTTCAATGAGCAGTTCTTC. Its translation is CASSAGTGGFNEQFF.

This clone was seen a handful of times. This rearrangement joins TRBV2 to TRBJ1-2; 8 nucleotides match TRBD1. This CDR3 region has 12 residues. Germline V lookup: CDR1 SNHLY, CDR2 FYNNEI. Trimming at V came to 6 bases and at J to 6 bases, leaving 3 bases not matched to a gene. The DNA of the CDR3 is TGTGCCAGCAGGGGACAGGCCCATGGCTACACCTTC. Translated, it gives CASRGQAHGYTF.

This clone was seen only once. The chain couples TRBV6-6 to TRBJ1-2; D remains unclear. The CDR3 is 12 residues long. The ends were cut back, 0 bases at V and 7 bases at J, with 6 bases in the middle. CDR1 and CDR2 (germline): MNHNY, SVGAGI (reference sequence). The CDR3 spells CASSYSPPGYTF. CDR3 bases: TGTGCCAGCAGTTACTCCCCTCCTGGCTACACCTTC.

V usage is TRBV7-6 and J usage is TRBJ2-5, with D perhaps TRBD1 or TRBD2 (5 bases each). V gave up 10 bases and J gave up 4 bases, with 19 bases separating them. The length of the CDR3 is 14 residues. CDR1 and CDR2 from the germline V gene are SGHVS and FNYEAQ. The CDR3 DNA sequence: TGTGCCACCGGGGCGCTTCGGAACCCAGAGACCCAGTACTTC. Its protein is CATGALRNPETQYF.

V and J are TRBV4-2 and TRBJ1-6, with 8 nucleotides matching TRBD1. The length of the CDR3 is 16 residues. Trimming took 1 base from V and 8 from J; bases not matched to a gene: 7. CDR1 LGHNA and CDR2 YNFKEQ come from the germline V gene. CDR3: CASSQGGQGYDSPLHF. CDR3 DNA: TGTGCCAGCAGCCAAGGTGGACAGGGTTACGATTCACCCCTCCACTTT.

In DNA form, the CDR3 reads TGTGCCACCGGACCAGGGGGCGAATCACCCCTCCACTTT. Protein sequence: CATGPGGESPLHF. V gene TRBV10-3 combines with J gene TRBJ1-6, with 8 positions matching TRBD1. Germline V gene lookup returns CDR1 ENHRY and CDR2 SYGVKD. V trimming: 10 bases; J trimming: 10 bases; junction bases outside the gene matches: 9. This CDR3 spans 13 amino acids.

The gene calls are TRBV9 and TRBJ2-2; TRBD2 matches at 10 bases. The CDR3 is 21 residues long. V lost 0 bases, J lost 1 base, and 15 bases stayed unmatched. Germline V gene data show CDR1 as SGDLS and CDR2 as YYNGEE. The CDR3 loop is CASSVGTRTRTSGKNTGELFF. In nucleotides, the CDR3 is TGTGCCAGCAGCGTAGGAACCCGAACCCGAACTAGCGGGAAGAACACCGGGGAGCTGTTTTTT.